This T cell receptor (beta chain) appears in the sequencing data of a study of blood T cell repertoires in COVID-19. The overall study: COVID-19 samples collected from the United States, Italy and Spain covered acute and convalescent phases.

Authors' analysis steps: Amplifying reference gene primers gave estimates of nucleated cell counts. TCRdb's table, derived via immunoSEQ multiplex PCR, lists solely in-frame clones and lacks some. The V and J calls and clone size come from that table; D and trimming were worked out from the DNA. Of 380,000 or so clones listed, roughly nine tenths were seen once; the top ten hold over 1%. Germline assignment: CDR1 SNHLY and CDR2 FYNNEI. The V and J ends lost 5 bases and 0 bases respectively, with 17 bases between them. The CDR3 is 16 amino acids. The sample consisted of peripheral blood. The clonotype comes from a man aged 40-49 years with acute or convalescent COVID-19. The chain combines TRBV2 with TRBJ2-7, with D tentatively TRBD2 (6 bases). The CDR3 region has the DNA TGTGCCAGCAGTCCCCAAGGGAGGCAGAGCTCCTACGAGCAGTACTTC. Protein: CASSPQGRQSSYEQYF.